Shown below are 9 T cell receptor beta chains from a single sample sequenced in a study of early T cells in non-severe SARS-CoV-2 infection. TCRdb reanalysed the 5' RACE reads using MiXCR and keeps one entry per CDR3 protein. The data hold roughly 56,000 distinct CDR3 sequences, with 10% to 15% observed a single time. Specimen: whole blood. All receptors derive from an adult who was a healthcare worker with PCR-confirmed SARS-CoV-2 infection or an uninfected control (not recorded which).

This clonotype was detected many times. The chain links TRBV20-1 to TRBJ1-6; the D gene is possibly TRBD1 (5 bases). The CDR3 sequence is 13 residues long. Trimming stripped 4 bases from V and 9 bases from J, with 13 bases between. The V gene's germline CDR1 is DFQATT and CDR2 SNEGSKA (reference sequence). CDR3 in DNA: TGCAGTGCTAATGGGGGTAGCGGTTCACCCCTCCACTTT. This sequence encodes CSANGGSGSPLHF.

This clonotype was picked up many times. The DNA of the CDR3 is TGTGCCAGCAGCTCTACAGGGTCCTACAATGAGCAGTTCTTC. Its translation is CASSSTGSYNEQFF. This sequence joins TRBV7-9 and TRBJ2-1; tentative D call: TRBD1 (6 bases). From germline, CDR1 is SEHNR and CDR2 FQNEAQ (reference sequence). The CDR3 has 14 amino acids. V was cut by 4 bases and J by 1 base, with 8 bases left in between.

This clonotype was seen more than once but under ten times. This chain uses TRBV11-1 with TRBJ2-1; 10 bases are a match to TRBD2. Per the germline V gene, CDR1 is SGHAT and CDR2 is FQDESV (reference sequence). V was clipped by 4 bases and J by 5 bases; unmatched bases: 14. The CDR3 runs 18 residues. CDR3 region: CASSSIDKLLAGNNEQFF. In nucleotides, the CDR3 is TGTGCCAGCAGCTCCATCGATAAATTACTAGCGGGAAACAATGAGCAGTTCTTC.

The rearrangement links TRBV7-6 to TRBJ2-1; TRBD1 might be the D (6 bases). V shed 1 base and J shed 5 bases, with 9 bases lying between them. This CDR3 has 14 residues. Germline V gene sequence: CDR1 SGHVS, CDR2 FNYEAQ. CDR3 amino acids: CASSLDRVNNEQFF. CDR3 DNA sequence: TGTGCCAGCAGCTTAGACAGGGTTAACAATGAGCAGTTCTTC.

This clonotype was recorded at least ten times. The genes are TRBV7-9 and TRBJ1-1, with 7 bases fitting TRBD1. The ends lost 3 bases at V and 5 bases at J; junction bases unmatched: 6. The CDR3 is 14 amino acids. Germline assignment: CDR1 SEHNR and CDR2 FQNEAQ (reference sequence). The CDR3, as DNA: TGTGCCAGCAGCTTGAACGCAGGGGGGACTGAAGCTTTCTTT. It is translated as CASSLNAGGTEAFF.

This clonotype came up many times. V is TRBV6-2 or TRBV6-3 and J is TRBJ1-5, with D perhaps matching TRBD1 (5 bases). In germline, CDR1 is MNHEY, CDR2 SVGEGT. The CDR3 loop spans 14 amino acids. Trimming stripped 5 bases from V and 6 bases from J, with 14 bases between. The CDR3 DNA reads as TGTGCCAGCAGTAAGGGACCCTATGGTCAGCCCCAGCATTTT. Encoded protein: CASSKGPYGQPQHF.

The rearrangement joins TRBV5-1 to TRBJ2-3; D uncertain. Trimming took 0 bases from V and 1 from J, leaving 9 bases between them. The CDR3 is 15 amino acids. Germline values: CDR1 SGHRS, CDR2 YFSETQ. For the CDR3, the DNA is TGCGCCAGCAGCTTGGGGAGAGTGGGCACAGATACGCAGTATTTT. Amino acids: CASSLGRVGTDTQYF.

The chain employs TRBV29-1 and TRBJ1-1, with D tentatively TRBD1 (5 bases). The CDR3 runs 12 residues. The V gene lost 4 bases and the J gene lost 8 bases, with 14 bases spanning the gap. The germline gives CDR1 SQVTM, CDR2 ANQGSEA. The CDR3 spells CSVGWGEYEAFF. In DNA, the CDR3 is TGCAGCGTTGGGTGGGGGGAGTACGAAGCTTTCTTT.

This clonotype was recorded many times. This chain uses TRBV7-9 with TRBJ1-2; no definite D call. The CDR3 runs 13 residues. V gave up 1 base and J gave up 8 bases, with 11 bases separating them. The germline gives CDR1 SEHNR, CDR2 FQNEAQ (reference sequence). DNA for the CDR3: TGTGCCAGCAGCTTAGGCGGGGATAGGGGCTACACCTTC. It yields the protein CASSLGGDRGYTF.